The TCR beta chain under discussion was sequenced for a study of regulatory T cells in long-lasting Graves disease. Whole-study context: Graves' cases, newly diagnosed, had used antithyroid drugs under 3 months. Study outcomes and limitations: TCR diversity was lower in persistent than newly diagnosed Graves' disease.

A word on this clonotype: No antigen is known for it.

Time point indicated: newly diagnosed GD, antithyroid drugs for less than 3 months. PBMC-derived RNA was used for the TCR library. All patients originated from an endocrinology department located in Xi'an, China. HTBI primers from iRepertoire and Arm-PCR of CDR3 regions yielded the TCR beta libraries. TCRdb re-analysed the multiplex PCR reads in MiXCR, keeping a single row per CDR3 protein. The table lists approximately 560,000 distinct CDR3 sequences, 15% to 20% of them singletons. This sample also belongs to another study, concerning T cells in Graves' hyperthyroidism and ophthalmopathy. In that study: Every diagnosis used clinical symptoms, serum thyroxine and TRAb, thyroid ultrasound and orbital computed tomography.

The input for sequencing was peripheral blood mononuclear cells (PBMCs), taken at new diagnosis, from a patient treated with antithyroid drugs. The clonotype comes from a young man with Graves disease.

The CDR3 DNA reads as TGTGCCAGCAGCCAACATAGCGACGGGGAGCTGTTTTTT. It is translated as CASSQHSDGELFF. This rearrangement joins TRBV3-1 to TRBJ2-2; D is perhaps TRBD2 (5 bases). The CDR3 loop spans 13 amino acids. Germline V CDR1 and CDR2: LGHDT, YNNKEL (reference sequence). The V end was cut by 2 bases, the J end by 7 bases, with 8 bases between.